This passage covers 10 T cell receptor beta chains from one sample sequenced in a study of blood T cell repertoires in COVID-19. Method: immunoSEQ multiplex PCR; TCRdb's copy keeps in-frame clones and lacks some. This table has a few hundred thousand clones, about 88% appearing once. Sample: PBMCs or T cells enriched from blood (not recorded which). These receptors were collected from a woman younger than 30 who had been exposed to COVID-19.

This rearrangement joins TRBV7-9 to TRBJ2-5; D gene unclear. From germline, CDR1 is SEHNR and CDR2 FQNEAQ (reference sequence). There are 11 residues in the CDR3. Trimming pared 2 bases from V and 6 bases from J, leaving 4 bases between. The CDR3 bases are TGTGCCAGCAGCTTATCCAAGACCCAGTACTTC. Translation: CASSLSKTQYF.

As concerns this clone: This CDR3 is also generated by other DNA sequences in the sample. The chain has TRBV11-3 and TRBJ2-1, with 7 nucleotides matching TRBD1. V lost 5 bases and J lost 0; bases outside the gene matches: 4. The CDR3 sequence is 15 residues long. Germline V gene lookup returns CDR1 SGHNT and CDR2 YENEEA. CDR3 in DNA: TGTGCCAGCAGCCTGGGACAGAGCTCCTACAATGAGCAGTTCTTC. It is translated as CASSLGQSSYNEQFF.

Regarding this clone: The same CDR3 also results from other DNA sequences found in this sample. The rearrangement uses TRBV28 and TRBJ1-5; no clear D. The CDR3 totals 13 residues. V lost 3 bases to trimming and J lost 4 bases, with 7 bases between them. In germline, CDR1 is MDHEN, CDR2 SYDVKM. CDR3 region: CASSFGGNQPQHF. The CDR3 DNA reads as TGTGCCAGCAGTTTTGGCGGGAATCAGCCCCAGCATTTT.

V is TRBV28 and J is TRBJ2-1, with 12 nucleotides matching TRBD2. The length of the CDR3 is 17 residues. Germline trimming cut 8 bases from V and 4 bases from J; bases unmatched to any gene: 12. Germline lookup yields CDR1 MDHEN and CDR2 SYDVKM. CDR3 residues: CASLGQGTSGSYNEQFF. The CDR3 bases are TGTGCCAGCTTGGGCCAGGGGACTAGCGGGTCTTACAATGAGCAGTTCTTC.

The rearrangement joins TRBV28 to TRBJ1-2; 11 bases agree with TRBD1. Germline loops: CDR1 MDHEN, CDR2 SYDVKM. This CDR3 comprises 14 residues. The trim removed 3 bases at V and 7 bases at J, leaving 4 bases unmatched. CDR3 protein: CASSFGDRGSGYTF. CDR3 in DNA: TGTGCCAGCAGTTTTGGGGACAGGGGGTCTGGCTACACCTTC.

This clone has more than one count but fewer than ten. The genes are TRBV7-6 and TRBJ2-5; the D gene is possibly TRBD1 (5 bases). The CDR3 is made up of 15 amino acids. The V end was cut by 4 bases, the J end by 1 base, with 13 bases between. From germline, CDR1 is SGHVS and CDR2 FNYEAQ. This CDR3 is CASSSNTGVQETQYF. CDR3 DNA: TGTGCCAGCAGCTCCAATACAGGCGTCCAAGAGACCCAGTACTTC.

This clone was picked up one time. The rearrangement uses TRBV6-5 and TRBJ2-1; the D is unclear. This CDR3 is built from 14 residues. Between the trimmed V and J ends, which lost 7 bases and 2 bases, there was a span of 12 bases. Germline CDR1 is MNHEY and CDR2 is SVGAGI. The CDR3 coding sequence is TGTGCCAGCAACACAGAGCCAACCTACAATGAGCAGTTCTTC. Translation: CASNTEPTYNEQFF.

V gene TRBV6-5 combines with J gene TRBJ1-1, with D hard to call. With 10 bases removed from V and 4 bases from J, the gap between germline ends came to 16 bases. This CDR3 is built from 13 residues. CDR1 is MNHEY, CDR2 SVGAGI, per germline. In DNA, the CDR3 is TGTGCCAACATTGCCTTCAGTGGCACTGAAGCTTTCTTT. As protein: CANIAFSGTEAFF.

CDR3 nucleotides: TGTGCCTGGGGAACCGGGACAGAGGGCGGGGAGCTGTTTTTT. Its translation: CAWGTGTEGGELFF. V gene TRBV30 combines with J gene TRBJ2-2, with 7 nucleotides matching TRBD1. The V segment lost 5 bases and the J segment 7 bases; nucleotides outside the gene matches: 10. This CDR3 is built from 14 residues. CDR1 and CDR2 (germline): GTSNPN, SVGIG (reference sequence).

The CDR3 here is CASSGYPLREAPYEQYF. DNA for the CDR3: TGTGCCAGCAGCGGGTACCCTCTGCGGGAGGCCCCCTACGAGCAGTACTTC. The chain employs TRBV9 and TRBJ2-7, with 8 bases fitting TRBD2. The CDR3 is 17 residues long. CDR1 is SGDLS, CDR2 YYNGEE, per germline. V lost 3 bases, J lost 2 bases, and 13 bases stayed unmatched.